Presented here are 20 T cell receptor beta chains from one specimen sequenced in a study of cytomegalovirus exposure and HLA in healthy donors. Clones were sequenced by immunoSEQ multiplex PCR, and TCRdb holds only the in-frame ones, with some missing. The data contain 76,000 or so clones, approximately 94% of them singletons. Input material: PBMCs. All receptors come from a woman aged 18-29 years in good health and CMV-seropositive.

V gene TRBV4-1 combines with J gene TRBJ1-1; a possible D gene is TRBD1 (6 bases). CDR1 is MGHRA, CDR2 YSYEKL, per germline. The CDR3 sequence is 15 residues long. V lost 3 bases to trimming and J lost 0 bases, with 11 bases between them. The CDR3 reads CASSHLRTVNTEAFF. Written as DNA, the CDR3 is TGCGCCAGCAGCCACCTACGGACAGTGAACACTGAAGCTTTCTTT.

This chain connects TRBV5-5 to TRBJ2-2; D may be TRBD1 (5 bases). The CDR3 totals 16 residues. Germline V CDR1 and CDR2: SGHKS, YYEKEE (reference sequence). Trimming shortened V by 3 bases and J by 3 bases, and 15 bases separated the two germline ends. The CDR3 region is CASSWSVTAYTGELFF. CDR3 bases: TGTGCCAGCAGCTGGTCAGTGACAGCTTACACCGGGGAGCTGTTTTTT. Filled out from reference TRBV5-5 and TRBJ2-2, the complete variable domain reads DAGVTQSPTHLIKTRGQQVTLRCSPISGHKSVSWYQQVLGQGPQFIFQYYEKEERGRGNFPDRFSARQFPNYSSELNVNALLLGDSALYLCASSWSVTAYTGELFFGEGSRLTVL.

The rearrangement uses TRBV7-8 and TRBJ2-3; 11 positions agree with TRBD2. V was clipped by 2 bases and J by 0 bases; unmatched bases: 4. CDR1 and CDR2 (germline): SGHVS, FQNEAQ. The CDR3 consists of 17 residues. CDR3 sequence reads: CASSLPGTSGSTDTQYF. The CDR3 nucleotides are TGTGCCAGCAGCTTACCGGGGACTAGCGGAAGCACAGATACGCAGTATTTT.

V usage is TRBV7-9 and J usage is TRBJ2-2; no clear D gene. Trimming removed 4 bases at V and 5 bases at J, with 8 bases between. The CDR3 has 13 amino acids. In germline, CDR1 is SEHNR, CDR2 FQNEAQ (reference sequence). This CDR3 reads CASSYDGTGELFF. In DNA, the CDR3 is TGTGCCAGCAGCTATGACGGGACCGGGGAGCTGTTTTTT.

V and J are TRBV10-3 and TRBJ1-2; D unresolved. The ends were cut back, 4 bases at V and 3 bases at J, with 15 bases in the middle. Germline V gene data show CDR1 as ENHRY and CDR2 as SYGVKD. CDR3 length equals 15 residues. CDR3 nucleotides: TGTGCCATCAGTGGAGGATCCCTAGGCGACTATGGCTACACCTTC. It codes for CAISGGSLGDYGYTF.

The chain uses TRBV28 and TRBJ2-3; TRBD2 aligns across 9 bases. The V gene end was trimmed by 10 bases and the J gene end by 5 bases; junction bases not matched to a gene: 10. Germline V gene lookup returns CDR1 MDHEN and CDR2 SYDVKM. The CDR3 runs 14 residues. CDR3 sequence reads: CATRQGGGGDTQYF. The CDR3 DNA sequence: TGTGCCACCCGCCAGGGCGGGGGGGGAGATACGCAGTATTTT.

This CDR3 reads CASSDSLNPYNEQFF. The CDR3 region has the DNA TGTGCCAGCAGTGACTCGCTAAACCCCTACAATGAGCAGTTCTTC. The chain recombines TRBV6-4 with TRBJ2-1; D remains unclear. The CDR3 runs to 15 residues. The germline CDR1 and CDR2 sequences are MRHNA and SNTAGT. Trimming took off 0 bases at V and 2 bases at J, with 8 bases between the two ends.

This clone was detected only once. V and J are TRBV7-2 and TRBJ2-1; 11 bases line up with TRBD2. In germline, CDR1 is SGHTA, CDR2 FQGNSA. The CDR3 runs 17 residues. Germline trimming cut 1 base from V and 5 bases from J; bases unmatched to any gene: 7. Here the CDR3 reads CASSLGSRLAGNNEQFF. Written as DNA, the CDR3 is TGTGCCAGCAGCTTAGGGTCCCGACTAGCGGGGAACAATGAGCAGTTCTTC. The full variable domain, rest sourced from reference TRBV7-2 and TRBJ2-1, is GAGVSQSPSNKVTEKGKDVELRCDPISGHTALYWYRQSLGQGLEFLIYFQGNSAPDKSGLPSDRFSAERTGGSVSTLTIQRTQQEDSAVYLCASSLGSRLAGNNEQFFGPGTRLTVL.

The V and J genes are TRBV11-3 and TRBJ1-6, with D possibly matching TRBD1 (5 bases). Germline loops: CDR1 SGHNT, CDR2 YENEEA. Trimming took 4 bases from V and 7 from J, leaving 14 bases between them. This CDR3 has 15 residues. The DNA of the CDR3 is TGTGCCAGCAGCTCGTTGGGTGGGGGGAATTCACCCCTCCACTTT. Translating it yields CASSSLGGGNSPLHF.

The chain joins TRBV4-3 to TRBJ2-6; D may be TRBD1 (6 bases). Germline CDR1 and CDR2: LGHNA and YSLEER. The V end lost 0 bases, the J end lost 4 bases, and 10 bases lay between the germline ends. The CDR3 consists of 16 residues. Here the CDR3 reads CASSQETGSGANVLTF. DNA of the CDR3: TGCGCCAGCAGCCAAGAAACAGGGTCAGGGGCCAACGTCCTGACTTTC.

The CDR3 sequence: CASSTTGSTDTQYF. The CDR3 DNA reads TGTGCCAGCAGCACGACGGGAAGCACAGATACGCAGTATTTT. The V gene is TRBV7-9, the J gene TRBJ2-3; weak D call: TRBD2 (5 bases). V was trimmed by 5 bases and J by 0 bases, leaving 9 bases between them. This CDR3 region has 14 residues. CDR1 is SEHNR and CDR2 is FQNEAQ in the germline V gene (reference sequence). The variable domain in full, with the rest retrieved from reference TRBV7-9 and TRBJ2-3, is DTGVSQNPRHKITKRGQNVTFRCDPISEHNRLYWYRQTLGQGPEFLTYFQNEAQLEKSRLLSDRFSAERPKGSFSTLEIQRTEQGDSAMYLCASSTTGSTDTQYFGPGTRLTVL.

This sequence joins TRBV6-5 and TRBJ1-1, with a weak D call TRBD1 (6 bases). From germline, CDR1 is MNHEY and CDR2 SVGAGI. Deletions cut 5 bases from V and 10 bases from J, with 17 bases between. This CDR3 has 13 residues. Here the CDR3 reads CASSAIQGRRAFF. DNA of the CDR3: TGTGCCAGCAGTGCTATTCAGGGGCGTAGAGCTTTCTTT.

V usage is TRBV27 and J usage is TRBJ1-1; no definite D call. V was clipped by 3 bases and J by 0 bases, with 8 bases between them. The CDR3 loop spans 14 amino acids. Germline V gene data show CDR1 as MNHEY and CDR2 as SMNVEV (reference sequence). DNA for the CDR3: TGTGCCAGCAGTTTGGGAGGGTTGAACACTGAAGCTTTCTTT. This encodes CASSLGGLNTEAFF.

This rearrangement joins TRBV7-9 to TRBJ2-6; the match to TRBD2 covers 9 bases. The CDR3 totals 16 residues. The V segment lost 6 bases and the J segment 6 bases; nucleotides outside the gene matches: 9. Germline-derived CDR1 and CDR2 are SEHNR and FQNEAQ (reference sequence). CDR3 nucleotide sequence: TGTGCCAGCAGGGGGCTAGCGGGACGACAGGCCAACGTCCTGACTTTC. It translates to CASRGLAGRQANVLTF.

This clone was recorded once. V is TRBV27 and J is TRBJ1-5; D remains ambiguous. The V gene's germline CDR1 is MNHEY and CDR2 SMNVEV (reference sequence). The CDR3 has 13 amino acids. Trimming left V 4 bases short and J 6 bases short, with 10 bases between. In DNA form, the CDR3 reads TGTGCCAGCAGTTATGGAGAGGGTCAGCCCCAGCATTTT. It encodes CASSYGEGQPQHF.

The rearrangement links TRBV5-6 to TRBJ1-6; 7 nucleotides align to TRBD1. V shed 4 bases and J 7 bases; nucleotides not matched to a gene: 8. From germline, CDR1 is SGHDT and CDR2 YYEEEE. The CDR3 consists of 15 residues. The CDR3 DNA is TGTGCCAGCAGCCCACGACAGGGTTCGAATTCACCCCTCCACTTT. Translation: CASSPRQGSNSPLHF. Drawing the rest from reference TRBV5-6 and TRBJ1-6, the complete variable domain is DAGVTQSPTHLIKTRGQQVTLRCSPKSGHDTVSWYQQALGQGPQFIFQYYEEEERQRGNFPDRFSGHQFPNYSSELNVNALLLGDSALYLCASSPRQGSNSPLHFGNGTRLTVT.

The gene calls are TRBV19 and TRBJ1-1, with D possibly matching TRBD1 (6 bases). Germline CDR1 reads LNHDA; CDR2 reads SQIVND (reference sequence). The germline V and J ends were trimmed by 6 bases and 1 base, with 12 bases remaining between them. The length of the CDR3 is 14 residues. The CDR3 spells CASSRTESNTEAFF. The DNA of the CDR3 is TGTGCCAGTAGCCGGACAGAGTCGAACACTGAAGCTTTCTTT.

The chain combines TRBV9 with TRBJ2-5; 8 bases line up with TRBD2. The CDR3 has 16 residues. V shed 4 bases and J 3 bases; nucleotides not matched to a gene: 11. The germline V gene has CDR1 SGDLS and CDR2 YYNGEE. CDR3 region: CASSIRGGEGKETQYF. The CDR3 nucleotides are TGTGCCAGCAGCATACGGGGGGGGGAGGGAAAAGAGACCCAGTACTTC. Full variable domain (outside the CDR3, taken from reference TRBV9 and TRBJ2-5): DSGVTQTPKHLITATGQRVTLRCSPRSGDLSVYWYQQSLDQGLQFLIQYYNGEERAKGNILERFSAQQFPDLHSELNLSSLELGDSALYFCASSIRGGEGKETQYFGPGTRLLVL.

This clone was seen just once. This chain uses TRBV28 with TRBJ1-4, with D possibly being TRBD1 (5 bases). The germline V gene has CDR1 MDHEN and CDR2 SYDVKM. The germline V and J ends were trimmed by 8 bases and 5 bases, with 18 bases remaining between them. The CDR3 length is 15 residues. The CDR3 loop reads CASSNAGAKNEKLFF. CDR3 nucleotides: TGTGCCAGCTCCAACGCTGGGGCAAAAAATGAAAAACTGTTTTTT. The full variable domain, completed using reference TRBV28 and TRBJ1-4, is DVKVTQSSRYLVKRTGEKVFLECVQDMDHENMFWYRQDPGLGLRLIYFSYDVKMKEKGDIPEGYSVSREKKERFSLILESASTNQTSMYLCASSNAGAKNEKLFFGSGTQLSVL.

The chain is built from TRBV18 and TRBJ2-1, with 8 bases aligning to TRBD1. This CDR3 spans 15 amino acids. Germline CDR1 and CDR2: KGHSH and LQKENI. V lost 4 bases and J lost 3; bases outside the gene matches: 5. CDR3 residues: CASSREGTGYNEQFF. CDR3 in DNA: TGTGCCAGCTCACGAGAAGGGACAGGCTACAATGAGCAGTTCTTC.